The sample holds many counts of the clone carrying this TCR beta chain. The antigen is unknown. These data originate in a study of CD8 T cells in ankylosing spondylitis. Germline lookup yields CDR1 LNHDA and CDR2 SQIVND (reference sequence). The germline V and J ends were trimmed by 5 bases and 7 bases, with 21 bases remaining between them. The CDR3 spans 16 residues. TCRdb ran MiXCR on the 5' RACE reads and lists one entry per CDR3 protein. The top ten clones hold 4.3% of a sample with 150,000 to 200,000 distinct CDR3 sequences, roughly 18% of them seen once. Study-level points and caveats: For ankylosing spondylitis blood, a TCR beta motif of seven to nine highly homologous variants appeared characteristic.

Input material: blood, either unsorted or a sorted T cell fraction (not recorded which). The chain has TRBV19 and TRBJ2-1, with D unresolved. This sequence originates from a male donor under 30 with ankylosing spondylitis or in good health (not recorded which). The CDR3 DNA follows: TGTGCCAGTAGTCCCACCCCCCAGTTGCGAAAGAATGAGCAGTTCTTC. As protein: CASSPTPQLRKNEQFF.